Listed below are T cell receptor beta chains from one sample, sequenced in a study of regulatory T cells in long-lasting Graves disease. MiXCR was run by TCRdb on the multiplex PCR reads, yielding one entry per CDR3 protein. This sample has roughly 400,000 distinct CDR3 sequences, with over 14% found just once. The sample also formed part of further work on T cells in Graves' hyperthyroidism and ophthalmopathy.

Sequencing was performed on peripheral blood mononuclear cells (PBMCs), taken at new diagnosis, from a patient treated with antithyroid drugs. These receptor sequences come from a woman between 40 and 55 years old with Graves disease. Each CDR3 is given with its conserved first and last residue. Each record gives: CDR3 DNA, CDR3 protein, D gene, clone size, J gene, V gene. D genes are given only for firm matches. A clone size is listed for some rows: how often the clone was seen (once, few, many), or a class if it is expanded.

TGTGCCAGCAGCTTGGCCCAGGAGGGGAGTGAGCAGTTCTTC CASSLAQEGSEQFF NA many TRBJ2-1 TRBV5-6
TGTGCCAGCAGGGGTTGGGACAGGGCGTGGGGCTACACCTTC CASRGWDRAWGYTF TRBD1 few TRBJ1-2 TRBV11-2
TGTGCCAGCAGTTTATTTCAGGTCACAGATACGCAGTATTTT CASSLFQVTDTQYF NA many TRBJ2-3 TRBV27
TGTGCCAGCACCACAAGCGAGGGGGGGCAGCCCCAGCATTTT CASTTSEGGQPQHF NA many TRBJ1-5 TRBV28
TGCGCCAGCAGTAAAGGGACAGGGGGCCACACTGAAGCTTTCTTT CASSKGTGGHTEAFF TRBD1 many TRBJ1-1 TRBV10-1
TGTGCCAGTAGTAACAGGGAACTCCAAGAGACCCAGTACTTC CASSNRELQETQYF NA few TRBJ2-5 TRBV19
TGTGCCAGCAGTCGGGAGGGGTCTTACAATGAGCAGTTCTTC CASSREGSYNEQFF TRBD2 many TRBJ2-1 TRBV5-4
TGTGCCTGGAGTGTACTTAGCGGGAGGGTAGGTGAGCAGTTCTTC CAWSVLSGRVGEQFF TRBD2 NA TRBJ2-1 TRBV30
TGTGCCAGCAGCTACCAAGGCGAAGATACGCAGTATTTT CASSYQGEDTQYF NA NA TRBJ2-3 TRBV7-8
TGTGCCAGCAGCCGGGGATATGCGACTAGCACAGATACGCAGTATTTT CASSRGYATSTDTQYF NA NA TRBJ2-3 TRBV6-2/TRBV6-3
TGCGCCAGCAGCCAAGAGAGAAGAGAGACCCAGTACTTC CASSQERRETQYF NA many TRBJ2-5 TRBV4-3
TGTGCCAGCATTGGCCCCCTCCCCTACGAGCAGTACTTC CASIGPLPYEQYF NA many TRBJ2-7 TRBV6-1
TGCAGTGCTAGTGGGGAGGGTCCTAGCGGAAACACAGATACGCAGTATTTT CSASGEGPSGNTDTQYF TRBD2 NA TRBJ2-3 TRBV20-1
TGCGCCAGCAGCTTGGCCGAACTAGGGGATGGCTACACCTTC CASSLAELGDGYTF NA NA TRBJ1-2 TRBV5-1
TGCAGTGCTAGCGTCGCGGGAGAAACCTACGAGCAGTACTTC CSASVAGETYEQYF TRBD2 NA TRBJ2-7 TRBV20-1
TGTGCCAGCAGCCATATGGCAGACAACTACAATGAGCAGTTCTTC CASSHMADNYNEQFF NA NA TRBJ2-1 TRBV3-1
TGCGCCAGCAGCCCGGCGGACGTCTCCTACAATGAGCAGTTCTTC CASSPADVSYNEQFF NA many TRBJ2-1 TRBV5-1
TGTGCCAGCAGTTTGTCTGGTGTATCGGTTGAGCAGTTCTTC CASSLSGVSVEQFF NA many TRBJ2-1 TRBV28
TGTGCCAGCAGCTTGAACCCATCCGAGCAGTTCTTC CASSLNPSEQFF NA many TRBJ2-1 TRBV5-6
TGTGCCAGCAGAGACGGGACTAGCGGGAACACCGGGGAGCTGTTTTTT CASRDGTSGNTGELFF TRBD2 few TRBJ2-2 TRBV9
TGCGCCAGCAGTTCGTCAGGGACGGTCTCTGAGCAGTTCTTC CASSSSGTVSEQFF NA many TRBJ2-1 TRBV4-1
TGTGCCAGCAGTTTCGGGGGGAGGGCCTTCGAGACCCAGTACTTC CASSFGGRAFETQYF TRBD2 many TRBJ2-5 TRBV28
TGCGCCAGCAGCTTGTCGGCGGGAGGCCGCCCAGATACGCAGTATTTT CASSLSAGGRPDTQYF TRBD2 many TRBJ2-3 TRBV5-1
TGTGCCAGCAGTTACAGCGGGGAACACACTGAAGCTTTCTTT CASSYSGEHTEAFF NA NA TRBJ1-1 TRBV6-2/TRBV6-3
TGTGCCAGTAGCCGATCCAGCGGTTTGCCCTACAATGAGCAGTTCTTC CASSRSSGLPYNEQFF NA many TRBJ2-1 TRBV19
TGCAGCGTGGCTACTAACACTGAAGCTTTCTTT CSVATNTEAFF NA NA TRBJ1-1 TRBV29-1
TGTGCCAGCAGCCATCCCGGGACATTCCCAGATACGCAGTATTTT CASSHPGTFPDTQYF NA NA TRBJ2-3 TRBV11-1
TGTGCCAGCAGGGGGGGTCTCGAGCAGTACTTC CASRGGLEQYF NA many TRBJ2-7 TRBV28
TGTGCCAGCAGCTTATCCGGACTAGAAGCGTATTTT CASSLSGLEAYF TRBD2 many TRBJ2-3 TRBV11-2
TGTGCCAGCAGTGAATTCCTGGGGGGGCCGAACACCGGGGAGCTGTTTTTT CASSEFLGGPNTGELFF NA NA TRBJ2-2 TRBV25-1
TGTGCCAGCAGTTTTGTAGGACCGAGTAATGAGCAGTTCTTC CASSFVGPSNEQFF NA many TRBJ2-1 TRBV27
TGCGCCAGCAGCCTAAGCGGGAATGGAAACACCATATATTTT CASSLSGNGNTIYF NA few TRBJ1-3 TRBV10-1
TGTGCCAGCAGCTTGGTCTCTGCCTACGAGCAGTACTTC CASSLVSAYEQYF NA many TRBJ2-7 TRBV5-8
TGTGCCAGCAGATGGACAGGGCGTCCCCTCGAGCAGTACTTC CASRWTGRPLEQYF TRBD1 many TRBJ2-7 TRBV13
TGTGCCAGCAGTTTAGGCTCAACCGGTTACGCTAATGAAAAACTGTTTTTT CASSLGSTGYANEKLFF NA medium-sized TRBJ1-4 TRBV11-2
TGTGCCAGCAGTCGAAGCGGGACCTACAATGAGCAGTTCTTC CASSRSGTYNEQFF TRBD2 many TRBJ2-1 TRBV2
TGTGCCTGGAGACCGGGACAGTTCACAGATACGCAGTATTTT CAWRPGQFTDTQYF TRBD1 many TRBJ2-3 TRBV30
TGTGCCAGCAGTTTATCGATTGGGACAAACTATGGCTACACCTTC CASSLSIGTNYGYTF NA few TRBJ1-2 TRBV27
TGTGCCAGCAGTGCCCGCCGGGACCCAGTCTACAATGAGCAGTTCTTC CASSARRDPVYNEQFF NA NA TRBJ2-1 TRBV6-1
TGTGCCAGCAGCCAAGAAGCCTACTCCTACGAGCAGTACTTC CASSQEAYSYEQYF NA NA TRBJ2-7 TRBV3-1
TGTGCCAGCAGCTTAGCGCCAAGGGGCAACACCGGGGAGCTGTTTTTT CASSLAPRGNTGELFF NA few TRBJ2-2 TRBV7-6
TGTGCCACCAGTGATTTAGGGCAGGGGAAGCAGTACTTC CATSDLGQGKQYF NA few TRBJ2-7 TRBV24-1
TGTGCCAGCACCCACTCGGGACAGGGTGTACCCGGGGAGCTGTTTTTT CASTHSGQGVPGELFF TRBD1 many TRBJ2-2 TRBV12-3/TRBV12-4
TGTGCCAGCAGCTTTACCCCGGGACAGAGTTACACTGAAGCTTTCTTT CASSFTPGQSYTEAFF TRBD1 many TRBJ1-1 TRBV28
TGTGCCAGCTCGCAGACACCTCCAACCTCTGGGGCCAACGTCCTGACTTTC CASSQTPPTSGANVLTF NA NA TRBJ2-6 TRBV18
TGTGCCATCGACCTACAGGGGGCTGGGACTGAAGCTTTCTTT CAIDLQGAGTEAFF TRBD1 few TRBJ1-1 TRBV10-3
TGTGCCAGCAGCTCCAAACAGGGGGCTTGGACCCAGTACTTC CASSSKQGAWTQYF TRBD1 NA TRBJ2-5 TRBV11-2
TGTGCCTGGAGTGGGCTTGAAGACAGGGCTTACTCTGGCTACACCTTC CAWSGLEDRAYSGYTF TRBD1 few TRBJ1-2 TRBV30
TGTGCCAGCAGCTTGCGGGGGGCGGGAGGACCCTACGAGCAGTACTTC CASSLRGAGGPYEQYF TRBD2 many TRBJ2-7 TRBV5-6